This TCR beta chain is drawn from a study of T cells in Graves' hyperthyroidism and ophthalmopathy (dated by TCRdb to between 2018 and 2021). Regarding the study in general: Peripheral blood was sampled at the time of initial diagnosis, prior to any treatment. To identify TCR V-J signatures that set the groups apart, the researchers used a discovery cohort of about a hundred patients, made up of 40 to 45 with Graves' ophthalmopathy and about 59 with stable Graves' hyperthyroidism. An independent validation cohort of around 20 hyperthyroidism patients and 15 or so patients who later progressed to ophthalmopathy tested prospective prediction of ophthalmopathy. The approximately 100 discovery patients were divided at random into training and test sets in a 7:3 ratio. In several Graves' hyperthyroidism patients, the study also compared T-cell repertoires from thyroid tissue with T-cell repertoires from blood. After blood sampling, hyperthyroidism patients were treated with methimazole at a starting dose of 30 mg daily, and ophthalmopathy patients were treated with high-dose intravenous methylprednisolone. According to the paper, TCR Vbeta CDR3 sequencing was carried out on about 140 peripheral blood samples, which came from under 50 ophthalmopathy, 75 or so hyperthyroidism and roughly 17 progressor patients. Study-wide findings and limitations: No statistical method was used to set the sample size in advance, and investigators knew the group allocation. Ophthalmopathy was separated from stable hyperthyroidism by a 13 V-J signature model, with 87.88% sensitivity and approximately 81% specificity obtained in cross-validation and 80%/75% obtained in testing. Most expanded thyroid clonotypes (frequency above 0.001) were also found in blood, which suggests that blood repertoires may mirror thyroid immune responses. In validation, progression to ophthalmopathy was predicted by the model with 70.59% sensitivity and 72.22% specificity, a median of about 6 months before onset.

Graves' hyperthyroidism was defined as stable when no progression to ophthalmopathy occurred over 18 months of follow-up. Hyperthyroidism patients were aged 18 to 65 years and newly diagnosed, with disease duration of less than 2 months. Patients with uncontrolled infections, other autoimmune diseases, pregnancy or lactation were excluded. Diagnoses were based on clinical symptoms, serum thyroxine and TRAb, thyroid ultrasound and orbital computed tomography. PBMCs were isolated from about 9.2 ml of fresh peripheral blood by Ficoll-Paque density gradient centrifugation. Total RNA was extracted with Trizol reagent, and quality was checked on an Agilent 2100 Bioanalyzer. This clonotype was seen at least ten times. Its cognate antigen has yet to be identified. No base quality information exists; no much larger clone differs at one position. The CDR3 runs 11 amino acids, cysteine and phenylalanine included. This entry keeps only the CDR3 DNA: 33 bases, framed from base 1. CDR1 and CDR2, per the germline V gene, are MNHEY and SVGAGI. V is pared back by 6 bases and J by 5 bases, with 7 bases lying between the germline termini.

Amplification of TCR beta CDR3 regions was carried out from RNA transcripts. For the first round of RT-PCR on the TCR CDR3, the HTBI primer set was used together with the Qiagen OneStep RT-PCR kit. Libraries were constructed in a second round of multiplex PCR, after which size selection and purification were performed. The libraries were sequenced on an Illumina HiSeq2000 using paired-end 100 bp reads. The paper's processing steps were these. Raw data were processed with SOAPnuke, discarding reads with adapters, uncalled bases, mean Phred below 15, or no exact constant-primer or identifier match. COPE v1.2.5 was used to merge the high-quality paired reads, and each unique nucleotide sequence was defined as a clonotype. MiTCR v1.1 was used to align clonotypes to the IMGT TRBV, TRBD and TRBJ reference segments. Analysis was restricted to V-J combinations with a frequency above 0.0001, which covered roughly 99% of repertoires. A TCS score was defined as the ratio between F50 (clonal expansion) and ExV (chaos), using BLOSUM62-based TCRdist between CDR3 peptides within each V-J. Welch's t-statistics and random forest reduced several hundred V-J features to around 14, which were used in a naive Bayes classifier (R e1071). Starting from the raw public reads, TCRdb applied fastp trimming at Q25, assembled clones with MiXCR and retained in-frame beta chains. Every entry covers one CDR3 protein and lists the most common genes and DNA from its rows. Here the V and J calls rest on TCRdb's processing, not on the authors' analysis. Present in this sample are about half a million distinct CDR3 sequences, about 20% of which were seen just once. The ten most abundant clones make up approximately 25% of the sample.

This chain joins TRBV6-5 to TRBJ1-2; a confident D gene designation cannot be given. The sequence was obtained from a man younger than 30 with Graves' hyperthyroidism. Specimen: blood. The CDR3 here reads CASRPRYGYTF. The DNA sequence is as follows: TGTGCCAGCAGGCCCCGGTATGGCTACACCTTC.